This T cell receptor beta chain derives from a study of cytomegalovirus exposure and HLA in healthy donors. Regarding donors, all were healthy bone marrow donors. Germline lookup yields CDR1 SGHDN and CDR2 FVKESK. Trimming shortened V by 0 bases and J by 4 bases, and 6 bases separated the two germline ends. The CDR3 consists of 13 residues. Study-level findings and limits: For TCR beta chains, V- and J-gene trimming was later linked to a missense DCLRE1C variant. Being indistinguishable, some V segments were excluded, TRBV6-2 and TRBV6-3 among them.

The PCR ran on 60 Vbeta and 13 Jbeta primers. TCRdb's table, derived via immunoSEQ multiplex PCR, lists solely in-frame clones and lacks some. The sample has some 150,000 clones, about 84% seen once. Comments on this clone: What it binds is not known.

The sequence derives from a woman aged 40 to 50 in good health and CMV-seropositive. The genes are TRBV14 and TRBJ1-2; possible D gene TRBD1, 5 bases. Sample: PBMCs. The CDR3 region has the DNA TGTGCCAGCAGCCAAGACGACAGCTATGGCTACACCTTC. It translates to CASSQDDSYGYTF.